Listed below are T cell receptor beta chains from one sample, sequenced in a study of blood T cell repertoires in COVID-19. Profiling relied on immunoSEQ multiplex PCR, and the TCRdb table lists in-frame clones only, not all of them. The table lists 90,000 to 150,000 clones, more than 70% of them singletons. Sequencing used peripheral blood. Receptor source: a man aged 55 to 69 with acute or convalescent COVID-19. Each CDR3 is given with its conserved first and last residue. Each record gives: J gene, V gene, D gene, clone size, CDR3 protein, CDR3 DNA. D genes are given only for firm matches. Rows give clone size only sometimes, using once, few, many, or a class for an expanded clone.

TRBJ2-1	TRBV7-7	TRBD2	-	CASSLGREGNEQFF	TGTGCCAGCAGCTTAGGGCGGGAGGGAAATGAGCAGTTCTTC
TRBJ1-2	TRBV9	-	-	CASSVAVGRPDYGYTF	TGTGCCAGCAGCGTAGCCGTGGGCCGCCCAGACTATGGCTACACCTTC
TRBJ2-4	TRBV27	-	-	CASSLSSPGGNIQYF	TGTGCCAGCAGTTTATCGTCCCCAGGGGGGAACATTCAGTACTTC
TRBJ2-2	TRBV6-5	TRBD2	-	CASSYRSGGDGELFF	TGTGCCAGCAGTTATAGGAGCGGGGGGGACGGGGAGCTGTTTTTT
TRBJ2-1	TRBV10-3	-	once	CAISESITPEQFF	TGTGCCATCAGTGAGTCGATAACTCCGGAGCAGTTCTTC
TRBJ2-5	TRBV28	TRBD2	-	CASSLSGGQETQYF	TGTGCCAGCAGTTTATCGGGGGGACAAGAGACCCAGTACTTC
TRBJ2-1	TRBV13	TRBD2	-	CASSSGLAGGTSYNEQFF	TGTGCCAGCAGCTCGGGACTAGCGGGAGGAACCTCCTACAATGAGCAGTTCTTC
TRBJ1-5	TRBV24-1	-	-	CATSEPGGSNQPQHF	TGTGCCACCAGTGAGCCCGGGGGAAGCAATCAGCCCCAGCATTTT
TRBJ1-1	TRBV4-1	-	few	CASSQEGGLDF	TGCGCCAGCAGCCAAGAGGGTGGGCTCGACTTT
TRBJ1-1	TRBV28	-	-	CASSLPAVLNTEAFF	TGTGCCAGCAGTTTACCCGCAGTATTGAACACTGAAGCTTTCTTT
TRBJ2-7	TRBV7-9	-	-	CASVPTGSYEQYF	TGTGCCAGCGTCCCAACAGGGTCCTACGAGCAGTACTTC
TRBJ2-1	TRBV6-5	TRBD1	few	CASSPGQGYNEQFF	TGTGCCAGCAGTCCGGGACAGGGTTACAATGAGCAGTTCTTC
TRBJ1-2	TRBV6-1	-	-	CASSEALTGRGYTF	TGTGCCAGCAGTGAAGCGCTTACAGGTCGCGGCTACACCTTC
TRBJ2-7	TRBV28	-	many	CASSFADSSYEQYF	TGTGCCAGCAGTTTTGCGGATAGCTCCTACGAGCAGTACTTC
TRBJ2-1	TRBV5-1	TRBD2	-	CASSASSGSLYNEQFF	TGCGCCAGCAGCGCCTCTAGCGGGAGCCTTTACAATGAGCAGTTCTTC
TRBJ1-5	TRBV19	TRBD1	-	CASSRDRAPTSNQPQHF	TGTGCCAGTAGTAGGGACAGGGCCCCGACTAGCAATCAGCCCCAGCATTTT
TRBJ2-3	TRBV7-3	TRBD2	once	CASSLMASGTGTDTQYF	TGTGCCAGCAGCTTAATGGCTAGCGGGACGGGCACAGATACGCAGTATTTT
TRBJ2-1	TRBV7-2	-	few	CASSLFAGNNEQFF	TGTGCCAGCAGCTTATTTGCGGGGAACAATGAGCAGTTCTTC
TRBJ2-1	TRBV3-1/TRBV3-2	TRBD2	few	CASSQDAGVGSYNEQFF	TGTGCCAGCAGCCAAGACGCGGGGGTGGGCTCCTACAATGAGCAGTTCTTC
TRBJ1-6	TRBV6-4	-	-	CASSESAELRSPLHF	TGTGCCAGCAGTGAGTCGGCGGAACTACGGTCACCCCTCCACTTT
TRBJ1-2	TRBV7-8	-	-	CASSADRRANYGYTF	TGTGCCAGCAGCGCCGACAGGCGAGCTAACTATGGCTACACCTTC
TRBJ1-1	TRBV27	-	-	CASSRGAGTEAFF	TGTGCCAGCAGTCGGGGGGCCGGCACTGAAGCTTTCTTT
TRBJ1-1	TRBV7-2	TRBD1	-	CASSRWTGEGNTEAFF	TGTGCCAGCAGCCGCTGGACAGGGGAGGGGAACACTGAAGCTTTCTTT
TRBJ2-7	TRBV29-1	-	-	CSVEAGAGPGEQYF	TGCAGCGTTGAAGCTGGGGCAGGTCCAGGTGAGCAGTACTTC
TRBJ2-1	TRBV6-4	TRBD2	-	CASSEETSTKRGEQFF	TGTGCCAGCAGTGAAGAGACTAGCACAAAACGGGGTGAGCAGTTCTTC
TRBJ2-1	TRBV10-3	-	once	CAINRESVNEQFF	TGTGCTATAAACCGGGAGAGTGTTAATGAGCAGTTCTTC
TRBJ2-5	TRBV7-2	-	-	CASSFSGQYQETQYF	TGTGCCAGCAGCTTCAGCGGCCAGTACCAAGAGACCCAGTACTTC
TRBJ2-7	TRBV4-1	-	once	CASSQKTGGYYEQYF	TGCGCCAGCAGCCAAAAGACAGGCGGCTACTACGAGCAGTACTTC
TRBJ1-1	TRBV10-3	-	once	CAISLREDTEAFF	TGTGCCATCAGCCTCAGGGAGGACACTGAAGCTTTCTTT
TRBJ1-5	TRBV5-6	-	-	CASSLGGRNQPQHF	TGTGCCAGCAGCTTGGGTGGCCGCAATCAGCCCCAGCATTTT
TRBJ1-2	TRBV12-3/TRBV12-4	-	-	CASSLDGRVGYTF	TGTGCCAGCAGTCTGGATGGGCGCGTGGGCTACACCTTC